These 5 T cell receptor beta chains originate from one sample sequenced in a study of cytomegalovirus exposure and HLA in healthy donors (dated by TCRdb to about 2017). Library construction relied on the immunoSEQ multiplex PCR assay. Not all clones reach the TCRdb copy of this immuneACCESS table, which keeps in-frame sequences only. Checked studies attribute under half of the gap to unresolved V genes and leave the rest unexplained. In this sample the table shows 190,000 or so clones, approximately 84% of which occur a single time. Approximately 2.9% of the sample rests with the top ten. The source material was PBMCs. These receptors all come from a woman aged 18-29 years in good health and CMV-seropositive.

The chain recombines TRBV28 with TRBJ1-5; tentative D call: TRBD1 (6 bases). The CDR3 has 16 residues. Germline lookup yields CDR1 MDHEN and CDR2 SYDVKM. Trimming cost V 4 bases and J 0 bases, with 13 bases left between them. The CDR3, as DNA: TGTGCCAGCAGTTCCGCCACAGGGACTAGCAATCAGCCCCAGCATTTT. It translates to CASSSATGTSNQPQHF.

This clone was recorded only once. The chain carries TRBV10-3 and TRBJ2-1; TRBD2 aligns across 9 bases. Looked up from germline, CDR1 is ENHRY and CDR2 is SYGVKD. The V segment lost 8 bases and the J segment 7 bases; nucleotides outside the gene matches: 0. The CDR3 runs to 11 residues. CDR3 amino acids: CAIGLANEQFF. The CDR3, as DNA: TGTGCCATCGGACTAGCGAATGAGCAGTTCTTC.

Concerning this clone: The same CDR3 also results from other DNA sequences found in this sample. The chain joins TRBV5-1 to TRBJ1-1, with no clear D. Germline values: CDR1 SGHRS, CDR2 YFSETQ. The CDR3 covers 13 residues. The ends were cut back, 0 bases at V and 2 bases at J, with 5 bases in the middle. The CDR3 loop reads CASSLAVNTEAFF. CDR3 DNA: TGCGCCAGCAGCTTGGCGGTCAACACTGAAGCTTTCTTT.

This clone has more than one count but fewer than ten. V usage is TRBV6-5 and J usage is TRBJ1-2; no firm D call. The ends were cut back, 4 bases at V and 4 bases at J, with 7 bases in the middle. This CDR3 region has 12 residues. Germline V CDR1 and CDR2: MNHEY, SVGAGI. CDR3 sequence: CASSLDSYGYTF. The CDR3 DNA reads TGTGCCAGCAGTTTAGATAGCTATGGCTACACCTTC.

V gene TRBV7-2 combines with J gene TRBJ1-5; D ambiguous. Looked up from germline, CDR1 is SGHTA and CDR2 is FQGNSA. The CDR3 spans 15 residues. Trimming shortened V by 5 bases and J by 5 bases, and 16 bases separated the two germline ends. The CDR3 DNA is TGTGCCAGCAGCCTGACGGACTTAGCCCATCAGCCCCAGCATTTT. Translating it yields CASSLTDLAHQPQHF.